Sequencing of this T cell receptor beta chain was carried out in a study of T-cell reconstitution after alpha-beta-depleted transplantation in children. Molecular barcoding with unique molecular identifiers was used for the TCRbeta library. TCRdb processed the PCR reads anew with MiXCR; each CDR3 protein has one entry. This sample yields around 600,000 distinct CDR3 sequences, of which roughly a tenth are seen a single time; roughly 4% belongs to the top ten. In this sample, this clonotype turned up a few times. V was clipped by 0 bases and J by 3 bases; unmatched bases: 3. CDR3 length: 16 residues. Germline V gene sequence: CDR1 LNHNV, CDR2 YYDKDF (reference sequence).

This chain links TRBV15 with TRBJ2-1, with TRBD1 identical over 9 bases. The sequences come from PBMCs from the stem cell graft donor, collected from the stem cell graft. This TCR came from a human donor who donated a stem cell graft to a child with acute myeloid leukemia. The CDR3 nucleotides are TGTGCCACCAGCAGAGAACAGGGGGCGGGCTACAATGAGCAGTTCTTC. It specifies CATSREQGAGYNEQFF.